What follows are 20 T cell receptor beta chains derived from one specimen sequenced in a study of patients and donors after allogeneic stem cell transplantation. TCRdb re-called the RT-PCR reads through MiXCR, storing one row per CDR3 protein. The profile covers hundreds of thousands of distinct CDR3 sequences, with more than 15% appearing a single time and around 7.2% taken by the ten largest. Sequencing was carried out using blood, either unsorted or a sorted T cell fraction (not recorded which). These receptors all come from a human donor who was either an allogeneic HSCT recipient or a stem cell or donor lymphocyte infusion donor (not recorded which). It is not recorded whose cells these are; they may come from a transplant donor.

Only a few counts were recorded for this clonotype. This chain links TRBV12-3 or TRBV12-4 with TRBJ1-1; 7 positions match TRBD1. The length of the CDR3 is 16 residues. The trim removed 5 bases at V and 1 base at J, leaving 10 bases unmatched. CDR3 sequence reads: CASSQGRGQQNTEAFF. CDR3 nucleotide sequence: TGTGCCAGCAGTCAGGGTAGGGGACAGCAGAACACTGAAGCTTTCTTT.

J is TRBJ2-2 and V is TRBV28; maybe TRBD1 (6 bases). The CDR3 totals 15 residues. The germline V gene has CDR1 MDHEN and CDR2 SYDVKM. V gave up 5 bases and J gave up 6 bases, with 16 bases separating them. The CDR3 reads CASSGRQDVPGELFF. The CDR3 DNA reads TGTGCCAGCAGTGGCCGACAGGATGTCCCCGGGGAGCTGTTTTTT.

This clonotype was counted between two and nine times. The V gene is TRBV2, the J gene TRBJ2-3; D remains unclear. CDR3 length: 15 amino acids. CDR1 SNHLY and CDR2 FYNNEI come from the germline V gene. The germline V and J ends were trimmed by 2 bases and 0 bases, with 9 bases remaining between them. CDR3 nucleotides: TGTGCCAGCAGTGAACTTAACTATAGCACAGATACGCAGTATTTT. It is translated as CASSELNYSTDTQYF.

The CDR3: CASSRYHEQYF. Written as DNA, the CDR3 is TGTGCCAGCAGCCGTTACCACGAGCAGTACTTC. This sequence joins TRBV11-3 and TRBJ2-7; unclear D gene. Trimming shortened V by 5 bases and J by 5 bases, and 7 bases separated the two germline ends. Germline CDR1 reads SGHNT; CDR2 reads YENEEA. CDR3 length: 11 residues.

The chain couples TRBV20-1 to TRBJ2-1, with TRBD1 as a possible D gene (6 bases). Germline V gives CDR1 DFQATT, CDR2 SNEGSKA (reference sequence). There are 14 residues in the CDR3. V was shortened by 8 bases and J by 8 bases, with 22 bases between the two germline ends. The CDR3 DNA is TGCAGTTTTAATACTCCCGGCAGGGGAGATGAGCAGTTCTTC. Its translation is CSFNTPGRGDEQFF.

This clonotype has a handful of counts. The CDR3 coding sequence is TGTGCCAGCAGCTTAGCGTCCGGGGGAGGGGAGCTGTTTTTT. Encoded protein: CASSLASGGGELFF. V is TRBV7-9 and J is TRBJ2-2; tentatively, D is TRBD2 (6 bases). Germline lookup yields CDR1 SEHNR and CDR2 FQNEAQ (reference sequence). The CDR3 runs to 14 residues. Trimming left V 0 bases short and J 8 bases short, with 10 bases between.

This clonotype was picked up many times. The rearrangement joins TRBV10-3 to TRBJ2-1, with D hard to call. The ends were cut back, 5 bases at V and 3 bases at J, with 11 bases in the middle. The CDR3 has 14 residues. Germline V CDR1 and CDR2: ENHRY, SYGVKD. The CDR3 nucleotides read TGTGCCATCAGTTTTAAGGGTGGCTACAATGAGCAGTTCTTC. Its translation: CAISFKGGYNEQFF.

Many counts were recorded for this clonotype. The CDR3 DNA reads TGTGCCAGCAGTCCGCGGTTTGCCGGGGAGCTGTTTTTT. It specifies CASSPRFAGELFF. The chain employs TRBV12-3 or TRBV12-4 and TRBJ2-2; D remains ambiguous. With 5 bases removed from V and 6 bases from J, the gap between germline ends came to 10 bases. This CDR3 region has 13 residues.

The genes are TRBV2 and TRBJ2-7; 9 bases line up with TRBD1. V shed 10 bases and J 3 bases; nucleotides not matched to a gene: 4. Germline V CDR1 and CDR2: SNHLY, FYNNEI. CDR3 length equals 12 residues. The CDR3 coding sequence is TGTGCCACCGCGGACAGGGGCTACGAGCAGTACTTC. Amino acid sequence: CATADRGYEQYF.

CDR3 sequence reads: CASSQDGGKLFF. CDR3 DNA sequence: TGCGCCAGCAGCCAAGATGGGGGAAAACTGTTTTTT. The V gene is TRBV4-1, the J gene TRBJ1-4, with TRBD1 as a possible D gene (5 bases). Germline-derived CDR1 and CDR2 are MGHRA and YSYEKL. This CDR3 is 12 amino acids long. V was shortened by 0 bases and J by 10 bases, with 6 bases between the two germline ends.

The chain combines TRBV7-2 with TRBJ2-2; 7 bases are shared with TRBD2. Per the germline V gene, CDR1 is SGHTA and CDR2 is FQGNSA. The junction had 9 bases not matched to a gene; V was cut back by 4 bases and J by 7 bases. The CDR3 consists of 15 residues. CDR3 loop: CASSYRREADGELFF. CDR3 in DNA: TGTGCCAGCAGCTACCGCCGGGAGGCAGACGGGGAGCTGTTTTTT.

This chain joins TRBV6-5 and TRBJ1-2, with TRBD1 matching over 9 bases. The CDR3 spans 15 residues. Germline lookup yields CDR1 MNHEY and CDR2 SVGAGI. J gave up 6 bases and V 0 bases, and 5 bases lay outside the gene matches. The CDR3 reads CASSYSIQGADGYTF. CDR3 bases: TGTGCCAGCAGTTACTCGATACAGGGGGCGGATGGCTACACCTTC.

This clonotype was counted between two and nine times. J is TRBJ1-6 and V is TRBV4-1; 8 positions match TRBD1. Germline lookup yields CDR1 MGHRA and CDR2 YSYEKL. V gave up 3 bases and J gave up 0 bases; unmatched junction bases: 7. This CDR3 has 18 amino acids. The CDR3 loop reads CASSQDRTGSSYNSPLHF. The CDR3 nucleotides read TGCGCCAGCAGCCAGGATCGGACAGGGAGCTCCTATAATTCACCCCTCCACTTT.

This chain uses TRBV4-2 with TRBJ2-2; D possibly corresponds to TRBD1 (5 bases). Trimming cost V 0 bases and J 1 base, with 12 bases left between them. The CDR3 runs 17 residues. Germline V lookup: CDR1 LGHNA, CDR2 YNFKEQ. Here the CDR3 reads CASSQEGADMNTGELFF. In nucleotides, the CDR3 is TGTGCCAGCAGCCAAGAAGGGGCAGATATGAACACCGGGGAGCTGTTTTTT.

The chain carries TRBV5-1 and TRBJ2-1, with a possible D match to TRBD1 (5 bases). The CDR3 has 13 amino acids. CDR1 is SGHRS and CDR2 is YFSETQ in the germline V gene. V was cut by 3 bases and J by 5 bases, with 9 bases left in between. The CDR3 DNA reads as TGCGCCAGCAGCTGGACACCTAACAATGAGCAGTTCTTC. Its translation is CASSWTPNNEQFF.

The V and J genes are TRBV6-1 and TRBJ2-1, with 12 nucleotides matching TRBD2. Per the germline V gene, CDR1 is MNHNS and CDR2 is SASEGT. The CDR3 extends over 15 amino acids. Trimming took 3 bases from V and 4 from J; bases not matched to a gene: 1. CDR3 sequence (DNA): TGTGCCAGCAGTGAGACTAGCGGGAGATACAATGAGCAGTTCTTC. Translation: CASSETSGRYNEQFF.

This chain joins TRBV7-2 and TRBJ2-1; D is unresolved. Germline V gene sequence: CDR1 SGHTA, CDR2 FQGNSA. Trimming removed 4 bases from V and 9 bases from J, with 7 bases in between. The length of the CDR3 is 11 residues. Here the CDR3 reads CASSSRSEQFF. In DNA, the CDR3 is TGTGCCAGCAGCTCCCGTAGTGAGCAGTTCTTC.

The rearrangement uses TRBV19 and TRBJ1-1, with D perhaps matching TRBD1 (5 bases). CDR1 LNHDA and CDR2 SQIVND come from the germline V gene (reference sequence). The CDR3 runs 15 residues. Trimming removed 7 bases from V and 2 bases from J, with 17 bases in between. CDR3 DNA: TGTGCCAGTATTAGGGGCAACAGATTCAACACTGAAGCTTTCTTT. This gives the protein CASIRGNRFNTEAFF.

This clonotype was detected only a few times. CDR3 DNA sequence: TGTGCCAGCAGTTACGGGGGCAGTACTCGCGAGCAGTACTTC. Its translation: CASSYGGSTREQYF. The genes are TRBV6-5 and TRBJ2-7; a possible D gene is TRBD1 (6 bases). This CDR3 is 14 amino acids long. From germline, CDR1 is MNHEY and CDR2 SVGAGI. The V gene lost 2 bases and the J gene lost 6 bases, with 14 bases spanning the gap.

This clonotype has only a few counts. The chain combines TRBV5-4 with TRBJ2-5, with TRBD2 matching 10 bases. The germline V gene encodes CDR1 SGHNT and CDR2 YYREEE (reference sequence). CDR3 size: 18 residues. The V and J ends lost 6 bases and 5 bases, in that order; junction bases with no gene match: 19. CDR3 in amino acids: CASTLRPVVAGGGETQYF. In DNA form, the CDR3 reads TGTGCCAGCACCCTTCGTCCGGTCGTAGCGGGGGGTGGGGAGACCCAGTACTTC.